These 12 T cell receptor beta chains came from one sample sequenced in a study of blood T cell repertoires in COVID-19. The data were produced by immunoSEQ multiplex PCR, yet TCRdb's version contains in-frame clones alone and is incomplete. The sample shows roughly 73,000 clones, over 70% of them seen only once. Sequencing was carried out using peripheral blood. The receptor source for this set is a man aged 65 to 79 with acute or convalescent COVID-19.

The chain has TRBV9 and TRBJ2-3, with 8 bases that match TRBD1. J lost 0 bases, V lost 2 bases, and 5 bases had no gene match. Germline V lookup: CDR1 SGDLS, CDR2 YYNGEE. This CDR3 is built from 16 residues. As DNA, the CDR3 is TGTGCCAGCAGCGTGCAACAGGGGGGTAGCACAGATACGCAGTATTTT. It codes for CASSVQQGGSTDTQYF.

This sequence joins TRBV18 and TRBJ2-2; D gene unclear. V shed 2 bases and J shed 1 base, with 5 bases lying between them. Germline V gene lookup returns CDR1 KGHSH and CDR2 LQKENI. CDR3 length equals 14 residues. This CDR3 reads CASSPGLNTGELFF. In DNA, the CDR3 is TGTGCCAGCTCACCAGGGCTGAACACCGGGGAGCTGTTTTTT.

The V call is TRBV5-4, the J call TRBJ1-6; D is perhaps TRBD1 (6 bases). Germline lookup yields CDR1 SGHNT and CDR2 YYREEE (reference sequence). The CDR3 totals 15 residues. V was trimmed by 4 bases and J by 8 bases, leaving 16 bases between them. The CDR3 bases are TGTGCCAGCAGCCACGACAGGACCAGGGATTCACCCCTCCACTTT. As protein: CASSHDRTRDSPLHF. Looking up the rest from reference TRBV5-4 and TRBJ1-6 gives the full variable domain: ETGVTQSPTHLIKTRGQQVTLRCSSQSGHNTVSWYQQALGQGPQFIFQYYREEENGRGNFPPRFSGLQFPNYSSELNVNALELDDSALYLCASSHDRTRDSPLHFGNGTRLTVT.

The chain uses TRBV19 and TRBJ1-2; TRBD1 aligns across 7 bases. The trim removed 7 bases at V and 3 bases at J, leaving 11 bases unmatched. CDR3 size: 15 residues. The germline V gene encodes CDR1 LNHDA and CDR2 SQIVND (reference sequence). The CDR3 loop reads CASTLGQPRDYGYTF. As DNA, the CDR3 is TGTGCCAGTACCCTGGGACAGCCCAGGGACTATGGCTACACCTTC.

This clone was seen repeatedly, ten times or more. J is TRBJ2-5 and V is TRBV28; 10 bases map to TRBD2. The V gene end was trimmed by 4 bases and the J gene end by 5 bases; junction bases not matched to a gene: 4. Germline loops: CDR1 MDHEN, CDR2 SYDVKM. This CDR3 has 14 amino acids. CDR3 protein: CASSSSGRGETQYF. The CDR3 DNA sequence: TGTGCCAGCAGTTCCAGCGGGAGGGGGGAGACCCAGTACTTC.

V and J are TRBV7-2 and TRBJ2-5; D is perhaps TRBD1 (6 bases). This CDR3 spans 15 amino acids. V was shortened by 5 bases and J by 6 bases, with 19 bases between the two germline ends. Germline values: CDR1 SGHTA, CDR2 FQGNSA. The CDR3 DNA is TGTGCCAGCAGCCCGACCGGACAGTTTAGGCAGACCCAGTACTTC. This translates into CASSPTGQFRQTQYF.

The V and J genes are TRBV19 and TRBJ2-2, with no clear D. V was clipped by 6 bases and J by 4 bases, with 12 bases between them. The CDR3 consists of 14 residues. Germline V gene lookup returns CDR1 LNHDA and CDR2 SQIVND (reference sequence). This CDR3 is CASRESSGTGELFF. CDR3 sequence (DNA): TGTGCCAGTAGAGAGTCCTCGGGCACCGGGGAGCTGTTTTTT.

CDR3 bases: TGTGCCATCAGGGACAGCACAACTAATGAAAAACTGTTTTTT. This translates into CAIRDSTTNEKLFF. The chain joins TRBV10-3 to TRBJ1-4; the D gene is possibly TRBD1 (6 bases). From germline, CDR1 is ENHRY and CDR2 SYGVKD. The CDR3 sequence is 14 residues long. Trimming took off 6 bases at V and 0 bases at J, with 8 bases between the two ends.

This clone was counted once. CDR3 in DNA: TGCAGTGCTAGTGACAGAATGAACACTGAAGCTTTCTTT. It specifies CSASDRMNTEAFF. The J gene is TRBJ1-1, the V gene TRBV20-1; a weak D match, TRBD1 (5 bases). CDR1 is DFQATT, CDR2 SNEGSKA, per germline (reference sequence). V lost 3 bases and J 0 bases, leaving 8 bases between the germline ends. The CDR3 extends over 13 amino acids.

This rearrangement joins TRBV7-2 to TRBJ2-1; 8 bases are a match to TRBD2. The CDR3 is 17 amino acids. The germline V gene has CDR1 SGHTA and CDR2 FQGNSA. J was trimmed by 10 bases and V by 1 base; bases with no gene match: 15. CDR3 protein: CASSLVGLATRNAEQFF. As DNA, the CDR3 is TGTGCCAGCAGCTTAGTCGGACTAGCAACAAGAAATGCCGAGCAGTTCTTC.

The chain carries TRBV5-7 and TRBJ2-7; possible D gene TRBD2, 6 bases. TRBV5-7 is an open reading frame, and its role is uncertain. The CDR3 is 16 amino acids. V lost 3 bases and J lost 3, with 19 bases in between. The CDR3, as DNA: TGTGCCAGCAGCTATTGTAACGGGGAGGCGGACTACGAGCAGTACTTC. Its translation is CASSYCNGEADYEQYF.

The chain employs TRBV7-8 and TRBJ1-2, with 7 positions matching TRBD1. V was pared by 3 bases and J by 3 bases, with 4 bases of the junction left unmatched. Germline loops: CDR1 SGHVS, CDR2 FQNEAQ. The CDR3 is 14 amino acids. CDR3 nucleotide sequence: TGTGCCAGCAGCTTCCGGGACAGTGACTATGGCTACACCTTC. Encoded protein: CASSFRDSDYGYTF. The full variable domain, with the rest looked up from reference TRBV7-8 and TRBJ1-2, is GAGVSQSPRYKVAKRGQDVALRCDPISGHVSLFWYQQALGQGPEFLTYFQNEAQLDKSGLPSDRFFAERPEGSVSTLKIQRTQQEDSAVYLCASSFRDSDYGYTFGSGTRLTVV.